These T cell receptor beta chains were read from a single sample in a study of OX40 agonist ivuxolimab in advanced cancers. Sequencing was performed with immunoSEQ multiplex PCR; in TCRdb, only in-frame clones are kept and a portion is missing. The table has around 76,000 clones, 80% to 90% seen once. The sample consisted of CD4+ or CD8+ T cells sorted from blood, taken in a trial of the OX40 agonist ivuxolimab. The receptors stem from an adult with an advanced solid tumor such as melanoma, head and neck, liver or kidney cancer. Both conserved end residues are part of each CDR3. Fields, in order: J gene, clone size, V gene, D gene, CDR3 protein, CDR3 DNA. D genes are given only for firm matches. Size values are once, few and many counts, or a class for expanded clones, and some rows have none.

j_gene: TRBJ1-6; abundance: once; v_gene: TRBV9; d_gene: NA; CDR3aa: CASTDRYNSPLHF; CDR3nt: TGTGCCAGCACGGACAGATATAATTCACCCCTCCACTTT
j_gene: TRBJ2-1; abundance: NA; v_gene: TRBV5-6; d_gene: NA; CDR3aa: CASRTLGASYNEQFF; CDR3nt: TGTGCCAGCAGGACTCTAGGGGCCTCCTACAATGAGCAGTTCTTC
j_gene: TRBJ2-2; abundance: NA; v_gene: TRBV21-1; d_gene: NA; CDR3aa: CASSKGYKGGNTGELFF; CDR3nt: TGTGCCAGCAGCAAAGGCTATAAGGGGGGGAACACCGGGGAGCTGTTTTTT
j_gene: TRBJ1-6; abundance: NA; v_gene: TRBV11-2; d_gene: NA; CDR3aa: CASSRVRVNSPLHF; CDR3nt: TGTGCCAGCAGCCGAGTGAGGGTAAATTCACCCCTCCACTTT
j_gene: TRBJ1-1; abundance: NA; v_gene: TRBV15; d_gene: TRBD1; CDR3aa: CATSRTGITEAFF; CDR3nt: TGTGCCACCAGCAGGACAGGGATCACTGAAGCTTTCTTT
j_gene: TRBJ1-5; abundance: NA; v_gene: TRBV7-9; d_gene: NA; CDR3aa: CASSLPNQPQHF; CDR3nt: TGTGCCAGCAGCTTACCGAATCAGCCCCAGCATTTT
j_gene: TRBJ2-7; abundance: NA; v_gene: TRBV10-3; d_gene: TRBD2; CDR3aa: CAISANVLTSGGPQSYEQYF; CDR3nt: TGTGCCATCAGTGCCAATGTCTTGACTAGCGGGGGCCCTCAATCCTACGAGCAGTACTTC
j_gene: TRBJ2-7; abundance: NA; v_gene: TRBV7-2; d_gene: NA; CDR3aa: CASSLFSSGTGEQYF; CDR3nt: TGTGCCAGCAGCCTGTTTTCGTCCGGGACTGGCGAGCAGTACTTC
j_gene: TRBJ2-1; abundance: NA; v_gene: TRBV6-5; d_gene: NA; CDR3aa: CASRGPAGYNEQFF; CDR3nt: TGTGCCAGCAGGGGGCCGGCCGGTTACAATGAGCAGTTCTTC
j_gene: TRBJ2-6; abundance: once; v_gene: TRBV7-2; d_gene: NA; CDR3aa: CASSSPVVWANVLTF; CDR3nt: TGTGCCAGCAGCTCACCCGTTGTTTGGGCCAACGTCCTGACTTTC
j_gene: TRBJ2-2; abundance: NA; v_gene: TRBV5-1; d_gene: NA; CDR3aa: CASRRLEGAGELFF; CDR3nt: TGCGCCAGCAGGCGACTAGAGGGGGCCGGGGAGCTGTTTTTT
j_gene: TRBJ1-1; abundance: few; v_gene: TRBV6-5; d_gene: NA; CDR3aa: CASSQGLANTEAFF; CDR3nt: TGTGCCAGCAGCCAGGGTCTCGCGAACACTGAAGCTTTCTTT
j_gene: TRBJ1-1; abundance: NA; v_gene: TRBV2; d_gene: NA; CDR3aa: CASKGRSTEAFF; CDR3nt: TGTGCCAGCAAGGGGCGGAGCACTGAAGCTTTCTTT
j_gene: TRBJ1-5; abundance: NA; v_gene: TRBV5-1; d_gene: NA; CDR3aa: CASSRDGNQPQHF; CDR3nt: TGCGCCAGCAGCCGGGACGGGAATCAGCCCCAGCATTTT
j_gene: TRBJ1-2; abundance: once; v_gene: TRBV6-6; d_gene: TRBD1; CDR3aa: CASSYSGTDGYTF; CDR3nt: TGTGCCAGCAGTTACTCCGGGACAGACGGCTACACCTTC
j_gene: TRBJ2-1; abundance: NA; v_gene: TRBV5-1; d_gene: NA; CDR3aa: CASSLVAWSSYNEQFF; CDR3nt: TGCGCCAGCAGCTTGGTCGCGTGGAGCTCCTACAATGAGCAGTTCTTC
j_gene: TRBJ1-4; abundance: NA; v_gene: TRBV5-1; d_gene: NA; CDR3aa: CASSLAQVGEKLFF; CDR3nt: TGCGCCAGCAGCTTAGCGCAGGTTGGGGAAAAACTGTTTTTT
j_gene: TRBJ2-5; abundance: NA; v_gene: TRBV19; d_gene: NA; CDR3aa: CASRLRDRGETQYF; CDR3nt: TGTGCCAGTAGGCTGCGGGATCGAGGGGAGACCCAGTACTTC
j_gene: TRBJ1-1; abundance: few; v_gene: TRBV27; d_gene: NA; CDR3aa: CASSLLAAGRNTEAFF; CDR3nt: TGTGCCAGCAGTTTATTAGCCGCGGGGAGGAACACTGAAGCTTTCTTT
j_gene: TRBJ2-3; abundance: NA; v_gene: TRBV29-1; d_gene: TRBD1; CDR3aa: CSSRGTGLTDTQYF; CDR3nt: TGCAGCTCCCGAGGGACAGGGTTGACAGATACGCAGTATTTT
j_gene: TRBJ1-6; abundance: NA; v_gene: TRBV5-5; d_gene: NA; CDR3aa: CASSPEGRMALHF; CDR3nt: TGTGCCAGCAGCCCGGAGGGCAGAATGGCCCTCCACTTT
j_gene: TRBJ2-2; abundance: NA; v_gene: TRBV7-8; d_gene: TRBD2; CDR3aa: CASSVSSGGNTGELFF; CDR3nt: TGTGCCAGCAGCGTGTCTAGCGGGGGGAACACCGGGGAGCTGTTTTTT
j_gene: TRBJ1-2; abundance: few; v_gene: TRBV4-1; d_gene: NA; CDR3aa: CASRHPPGGVWGYTF; CDR3nt: TGCGCCAGCAGACACCCCCCGGGGGGCGTGTGGGGCTACACCTTC
j_gene: TRBJ2-2; abundance: NA; v_gene: TRBV7-6; d_gene: TRBD1; CDR3aa: CASTGTGPSGELFF; CDR3nt: TGTGCCAGCACCGGGACAGGGCCAAGCGGGGAGCTGTTTTTT
j_gene: TRBJ2-5; abundance: NA; v_gene: TRBV7-8; d_gene: TRBD1; CDR3aa: CASSFDRGEETQYF; CDR3nt: TGTGCCAGCAGCTTTGACAGGGGGGAAGAGACCCAGTACTTC
j_gene: TRBJ2-5; abundance: NA; v_gene: TRBV28; d_gene: NA; CDR3aa: CASSLWGGGRGQETQYF; CDR3nt: TGTGCCAGCAGTTTATGGGGTGGGGGCAGGGGACAAGAGACCCAGTACTTC
j_gene: TRBJ1-2; abundance: NA; v_gene: TRBV19; d_gene: TRBD1; CDR3aa: CASTPGQGAYGYTF; CDR3nt: TGTGCCAGTACCCCGGGACAGGGGGCCTATGGCTACACCTTC
j_gene: TRBJ1-1; abundance: NA; v_gene: TRBV12-1; d_gene: NA; CDR3aa: CASSFVSGNMNTEAFF; CDR3nt: TGTGCCAGCAGCTTTGTGTCAGGGAACATGAACACTGAAGCTTTCTTT
j_gene: TRBJ2-1; abundance: NA; v_gene: TRBV11-2; d_gene: TRBD2; CDR3aa: CASSPREGSYNEQFF; CDR3nt: TGTGCCAGCAGCCCCCGGGAGGGCTCCTACAATGAGCAGTTCTTC
j_gene: TRBJ1-4; abundance: NA; v_gene: TRBV7-2; d_gene: NA; CDR3aa: CASSSAGTTNEKLFF; CDR3nt: TGTGCCAGCAGCTCCGCTGGGACAACTAATGAAAAACTGTTTTTT
j_gene: TRBJ2-3; abundance: NA; v_gene: TRBV5-1; d_gene: NA; CDR3aa: CASSRAALRLSDTQYF; CDR3nt: TGCGCCAGCAGCCGGGCGGCCCTCCGCCTGTCAGATACGCAGTATTTT
j_gene: TRBJ2-1; abundance: NA; v_gene: TRBV12-5; d_gene: NA; CDR3aa: CASGLEGSEQFF; CDR3nt: TGTGCTAGTGGCCTAGAGGGAAGCGAGCAGTTCTTC
j_gene: TRBJ1-2; abundance: NA; v_gene: TRBV19; d_gene: TRBD1; CDR3aa: CASSIGTGSGYTF; CDR3nt: TGTGCCAGTAGTATCGGGACAGGGAGCGGCTACACCTTC
j_gene: TRBJ2-5; abundance: NA; v_gene: TRBV7-9; d_gene: NA; CDR3aa: CAGDIGETQYF; CDR3nt: TGTGCCGGGGACATCGGGGAGACCCAGTACTTC
j_gene: TRBJ1-3; abundance: NA; v_gene: TRBV2; d_gene: NA; CDR3aa: CASTGGGFSGNTIYF; CDR3nt: TGTGCCAGCACCGGGGGAGGGTTCTCTGGAAACACCATATATTTT
j_gene: TRBJ2-3; abundance: NA; v_gene: TRBV11-2; d_gene: NA; CDR3aa: CASRLVADTQYF; CDR3nt: TGTGCCAGCAGGTTGGTAGCAGATACGCAGTATTTT
j_gene: TRBJ2-3; abundance: NA; v_gene: TRBV6-5; d_gene: NA; CDR3aa: CASSYSVRRTDTQYF; CDR3nt: TGTGCCAGCAGTTACTCAGTTAGACGGACAGATACGCAGTATTTT
j_gene: TRBJ1-2; abundance: NA; v_gene: TRBV7-2; d_gene: NA; CDR3aa: CASSLVPGTGYGYTF; CDR3nt: TGTGCCAGCAGCTTAGTACCAGGGACGGGCTATGGCTACACCTTC
j_gene: TRBJ2-1; abundance: NA; v_gene: TRBV5-1; d_gene: NA; CDR3aa: CASSEQPTANNEQFF; CDR3nt: TGCGCCAGCAGCGAGCAACCGACAGCGAACAATGAGCAGTTCTTC
j_gene: TRBJ2-2; abundance: once; v_gene: TRBV7-9; d_gene: NA; CDR3aa: CASSLLVETGELFF; CDR3nt: TGTGCCAGCAGCTTATTAGTAGAGACCGGGGAGCTGTTTTTT